This TCR beta chain stems from a study of T cells in Graves' hyperthyroidism and ophthalmopathy (dated by TCRdb to between 2018 and 2021). Study-level background: Peripheral blood samples were taken at the time of initial diagnosis, prior to any treatment. A discovery cohort of fewer than 110 patients, roughly 45 with Graves' ophthalmopathy and over 55 with stable Graves' hyperthyroidism, was used to find distinguishing TCR V-J signatures. Prospective prediction of ophthalmopathy was tested in an independent validation cohort of 18 to 20 hyperthyroidism patients and 17 patients who later progressed to ophthalmopathy. Following sampling, methimazole starting at 30 mg daily was given to hyperthyroidism patients, and high-dose intravenous methylprednisolone was given to ophthalmopathy patients. The 100 or so discovery patients were divided at random into training and test sets in a 7:3 ratio. Thyroid tissue and blood T-cell repertoires from several Graves' hyperthyroidism patients were also compared in the study. The paper reports TCR Vbeta CDR3 sequencing of about 140 peripheral blood samples: approximately 41 ophthalmopathy, under 85 hyperthyroidism and around 17 progressor patients. Paper-wide results and their limitations: Most expanded thyroid clonotypes (frequency above 0.001) were also detected in blood, a finding suggesting that blood repertoires may reflect thyroid immune responses. In validation, the model predicted progression to ophthalmopathy with over 65% sensitivity and around 72% specificity, a median of approximately 6.7 months before onset. No statistical method was used to fix the sample size in advance, and group allocation was not hidden from the investigators. In cross-validation, a model built on a 13 V-J signature told ophthalmopathy apart from stable hyperthyroidism with less than 90% sensitivity and about 81% specificity, and in testing the same model reached 80%/75%.

TCR beta CDR3 regions were amplified from RNA transcripts. A first-round RT-PCR of the TCR CDR3 used the HTBI primer set with the Qiagen OneStep RT-PCR kit. A second multiplex PCR round built the libraries, followed by size selection and purification. The libraries were sequenced on an Illumina HiSeq2000 using paired-end 100 bp reads. Per the original workflow: SOAPnuke was used to process the raw data, with reads discarded if the reads contained adapters or uncalled bases, had a mean Phred below 15, or lacked an exact constant-primer or identifier match. High-quality paired reads were merged with COPE v1.2.5, and unique nucleotide sequences were defined as clonotypes. MiTCR v1.1 was used to align the clonotypes against IMGT TRBV, TRBD and TRBJ reference segments. Only V-J combinations with frequency above 0.0001, covering 99% to 99.2% of repertoires, were analysed. A TCS score was defined as the ratio between F50 (clonal expansion) and ExV (chaos), using BLOSUM62-based TCRdist between CDR3 peptides within each V-J. Welch's t-statistics and random forest reduced 500 to 550 V-J features to roughly 13, which were used in a naive Bayes classifier (R e1071). Using fastp trimming at Q25 and MiXCR clonotype assembly, TCRdb reanalyzed the public sequencing data and kept in-frame beta chains. CDR3 protein duplicates are merged, each entry listing the most common genes and DNA. None of the V and J calls come from the authors' own analysis; TCRdb made them. Recorded for this sample are about 580,000 distinct CDR3 sequences; about 15% of them occurred a single time. 5% to 7% of the sample is held by the ten biggest clonotypes.

Remarks on this clonotype: It lacks a known antigen. Base quality data are lacking; no much larger clone is found one base away.

CDR1 and CDR2 (SGHTA, FQGNSA) derive from the germline V gene. The CDR3 contains 14 residues, cysteine and phenylalanine counted. The read is trimmed to its CDR3 DNA, 42 bases read in frame from base 1. The junction shows trimming of 3 bases on V and 4 bases on J, plus 12 bases between the germline ends. The hyperthyroidism patients were between 18 and 65 years old and newly diagnosed, with a disease duration of less than 2 months. Any patient with an uncontrolled infection, another autoimmune disease, pregnancy or lactation was excluded. Diagnoses were based on clinical symptoms, serum thyroxine and TRAb, thyroid ultrasound and orbital computed tomography. Blood from progressor patients was collected at the time of first diagnosis with hyperthyroidism, before any ophthalmopathy symptoms had appeared. PBMCs were separated from roughly 10 ml of fresh peripheral blood using Ficoll-Paque density gradient centrifugation. Patients classed as progressors first received a Graves' hyperthyroidism diagnosis and then went on to develop ophthalmopathy during follow-up. Trizol reagent was used to extract total RNA, and RNA quality was then checked on an Agilent 2100 Bioanalyzer.

Sequences were obtained from blood. The TCR comes from a woman aged 25 to 39 with Graves' hyperthyroidism that later progressed to Graves' ophthalmopathy. Recombination linked TRBV7-2 to TRBJ1-2, with the D gene call left open. The CDR3 sequence is CASSFRDLVYGYTF. The bases read TGTGCCAGCAGCTTTCGGGATCTTGTCTATGGCTACACCTTC.